These 18 T cell receptor beta chains were sequenced from one sample in a study of Graves' ophthalmopathy and Graves' hyperthyroidism. Amplification from RNA transcripts yielded the TCR beta CDR3 regions. RT-PCR was first run with HTBI primers, then multiplex PCR in a second round. Via MiXCR, TCRdb re-called the multiplex PCR reads, giving one row per CDR3 protein. This table has hundreds of thousands of distinct CDR3 sequences, just over 40% appearing once. The sequenced sample was peripheral blood. The source is an adult man with Graves' ophthalmopathy.

A few counts support this clonotype. The rearrangement uses TRBV5-1 and TRBJ2-1, with 10 bases lining up with TRBD1. Germline CDR1 is SGHRS and CDR2 is YFSETQ. This CDR3 is 13 amino acids long. The ends lost 7 bases at V and 9 bases at J; junction bases unmatched: 7. The CDR3 DNA follows: TGCGCCAGCGTCGGACAGGGGGTCGGTGAGCAGTTCTTC. Its translation: CASVGQGVGEQFF.

This clonotype has only a few counts. The chain joins TRBV11-2 to TRBJ2-7; D possibly corresponds to TRBD2 (5 bases). Germline V gene sequence: CDR1 SGHAT, CDR2 FQNNGV. The CDR3 consists of 15 residues. V shed 3 bases and J shed 9 bases, with 21 bases lying between them. The CDR3 is CASSLDTSFLYGQYF. CDR3 nucleotides: TGTGCCAGCAGCTTGGATACTAGTTTCCTCTATGGGCAGTACTTC.

The chain uses TRBV30 and TRBJ1-2, with D unclear. Trimming removed 2 bases at V and 5 bases at J, with 9 bases between. CDR1 is GTSNPN, CDR2 SVGIG, per germline (reference sequence). This CDR3 region has 12 residues. CDR3 in DNA: TGTGCCTGGAGTTCAGGTTTTTATGGCTACACCTTC. Translating gives CAWSSGFYGYTF.

Concerning this clonotype: This may be a read error, as it is one base from a much larger clone. The chain links TRBV11-1 to TRBJ1-1, with D possibly matching TRBD1 (5 bases). CDR3 size: 14 residues. Germline V CDR1 and CDR2: SGHAT, FQDESV (reference sequence). V was cut by 5 bases and J by 2 bases, with 12 bases left in between. The CDR3 sequence is CASSPRTTNTEAFF. The CDR3 nucleotides read TGTGCCAGCAGCCCACGGACAACTAACACTGAAGCTTTCTTT.

This clonotype was detected only a few times. This sequence may be a read error, since a much larger clone differs from it by one base. The chain is built from TRBV2 and TRBJ1-2; D is ambiguous. Trimming left V 3 bases short and J 7 bases short, with 9 bases between. Germline V gives CDR1 SNHLY, CDR2 FYNNEI. CDR3 size: 12 residues. CDR3 amino acids: CASSDRSRGYTF. For the CDR3, the DNA is TGTGCCAGCAGTGACCGGTCTCGTGGCTACACCTTC.

V usage is TRBV2 and J usage is TRBJ2-7, with D perhaps matching TRBD2 (6 bases). This CDR3 is 14 amino acids long. Germline CDR1 SNHLY, CDR2 FYNNEI. V was shortened by 7 bases and J by 2 bases, with 15 bases between the two germline ends. Here the CDR3 DNA reads TGTGCCAGCAACACAGGACGCGGGGCCTACGAGCAGTACTTC. Protein product: CASNTGRGAYEQYF.

This chain links TRBV29-1 with TRBJ2-7, with 8 positions matching TRBD2. The end of the DNA aligns better with TRBJ2-1, so the J call may be wrong. CDR3 length equals 10 residues. Germline CDR1 and CDR2: SQVTM and ANQGSEA. CDR3 in DNA: TGCAGCGCACCGGGGGGGCGGCAGTTCTTC. Protein product: CSAPGGRQFF.

A word on this clonotype: A single base separates this from a much larger clone, so it may be a read error. The J gene is TRBJ1-4, the V gene TRBV5-4; D gene unclear. V lost 1 base to trimming and J lost 2 bases, with 9 bases between them. CDR1 and CDR2 (germline): SGHNT, YYREEE (reference sequence). There are 15 residues in the CDR3. The CDR3 DNA is TGTGCCAGCAGCTTGTGGGTACTTACTAATGAAAAACTGTTTTTT. The encoded protein is CASSLWVLTNEKLFF.

To note about this clonotype: Since a much larger clone is just one base distant, this may be a read error. V usage is TRBV6-5 and J usage is TRBJ1-2; 7 bases match TRBD1. Per germline, CDR1 MNHEY and CDR2 SVGAGI. The ends lost 2 bases at V and 4 bases at J; junction bases unmatched: 4. This CDR3 comprises 14 residues. The CDR3 loop is CASSYPRDSYGYTF. DNA for the CDR3: TGTGCCAGCAGTTACCCCCGGGACAGCTATGGCTACACCTTC.

V is TRBV5-6 and J is TRBJ1-2; no reliable D call. The CDR3 loop spans 13 amino acids. In germline, CDR1 is SGHDT, CDR2 YYEEEE. V lost 5 bases to trimming and J lost 4 bases, with 12 bases between them. As DNA, the CDR3 is TGTGCCAGCAGAGCCCAGGTTTCCTATGGCTACACCTTC. This sequence encodes CASRAQVSYGYTF.

CDR3 nucleotides: TGTGCCAGCAGCCCCCCCGGGAGCCCTCAGCCCCAGTACTTC. As protein: CASSPPGSPQPQYF. This chain connects TRBV7-9 to TRBJ2-5, with D possibly matching TRBD2 (6 bases). Germline CDR1 SEHNR, CDR2 FQNEAQ (reference sequence). Between the trimmed V and J ends, which lost 5 bases and 9 bases, there was a span of 19 bases. The CDR3 consists of 14 residues.

The rearrangement uses TRBV4-1 and TRBJ2-5, with D hard to call. The germline V gene encodes CDR1 MGHRA and CDR2 YSYEKL. The CDR3 loop spans 16 amino acids. Between the trimmed V and J ends, which lost 1 base and 5 bases, there was a span of 17 bases. The CDR3 bases are TGCGCCAGCAGCCAAGGCAGGACCGGACCTGACGAGACCCAGTACTTC. It codes for CASSQGRTGPDETQYF.

On this clonotype itself: A clone one base away is much larger, so this may be a read error. CDR3 DNA: TGTGCCAGTACCGAGACAGGGGGGAATTCACCCTTCCACTTT. It specifies CASTETGGNSPFHF. The chain couples TRBV19 to TRBJ1-6; 9 positions agree with TRBD1. CDR3 length: 14 amino acids. Germline CDR1 reads LNHDA; CDR2 reads SQIVND (reference sequence).

The table lists this clonotype with many counts. The chain is built from TRBV11-2 and TRBJ1-1; D call uncertain. Germline assignment: CDR1 SGHAT and CDR2 FQNNGV. Trimming removed 6 bases at V and 4 bases at J, with 12 bases between. The CDR3 has 13 residues. The CDR3 DNA follows: TGTGCCAGCAGTCCCCCCTTGGGCACTGAAGCTTTCTTT. Protein: CASSPPLGTEAFF.

This clonotype was detected only once. A much larger clone lies a single base off, so this may be a read error. A read error is likely, as this CDR3 ends without the conserved phenylalanine or tryptophan. This chain links TRBV7-2 with TRBJ1-1; 9 nucleotides agree with TRBD1. In germline, CDR1 is SGHTA, CDR2 FQGNSA. This CDR3 is 14 amino acids long. V dropped 6 bases and J dropped 1; count of bases not matched to a gene: 3. Here the CDR3 reads CASSRQGGNTEAFL. The CDR3 DNA sequence: TGTGCCAGCAGTCGACAGGGGGGGAACACTGAAGCTTTCCTT.

This clonotype has a single count. This chain joins TRBV7-3 and TRBJ2-5, with TRBD1 identical over 7 bases. The V gene's germline CDR1 is SGHTA and CDR2 FQGTGA. J was trimmed by 5 bases and V by 4 bases; bases with no gene match: 7. This CDR3 contains 14 residues. CDR3 residues: CASSSRQGPETQYF. The CDR3 nucleotides read TGTGCCAGCAGCTCCAGACAGGGACCGGAGACCCAGTACTTC.

This clonotype occurred a few times. This chain joins TRBV9 and TRBJ2-3; TRBD2 might be the D (5 bases). With 4 bases removed from V and 5 bases from J, the gap between germline ends came to 14 bases. Germline V gene data show CDR1 as SGDLS and CDR2 as YYNGEE. This CDR3 region has 14 residues. The CDR3 region has the DNA TGTGCCAGCAGCTTAGTGGCCCGGGAAGATACGCAGTATTTT. This translates into CASSLVAREDTQYF.

This clonotype was counted ten times or more. The chain couples TRBV7-2 to TRBJ1-5; tentatively, D is TRBD1 (6 bases). Trimming stripped 4 bases from V and 7 bases from J, with 23 bases between. This CDR3 has 17 amino acids. Germline CDR1 and CDR2: SGHTA and FQGNSA. This CDR3 reads CASSSGAWGRTTQPQHF. For the CDR3, the DNA is TGTGCCAGCAGCTCGGGGGCATGGGGCAGGACTACACAGCCCCAGCATTTT. Complete variable domain (other parts from reference TRBV7-2 and TRBJ1-5): GAGVSQSPSNKVTEKGKDVELRCDPISGHTALYWYRQSLGQGLEFLIYFQGNSAPDKSGLPSDRFSAERTGGSVSTLTIQRTQQEDSAVYLCASSSGAWGRTTQPQHFGDGTRLSIL.